The 19 T cell receptor beta chains below were found in one sample sequenced in a study of T cells expressing NK-cell markers. TCRdb reprocessed the 5' RACE reads and keeps a single row for each CDR3 protein, giving no DNA. Its listing shows around 550,000 distinct CDR3 sequences. Sequencing was done on a sample of blood T cells: a sorted CD56 or NKG2C T cell subset, CD4+ or CD8+ T cells, or bulk PBMC T cells (not recorded which). These receptors came from a man aged 18-30 years in good health.

The chain joins TRBV7-2 to TRBJ2-7; with no DNA, the TCRdb D assignment of TRBD1 cannot be verified. CDR3 length equals 15 residues. The V gene's germline CDR1 is SGHTA and CDR2 FQGNSA. The CDR3 protein is CASSHSDSRTYEQYF.

The chain joins TRBV18 to TRBJ2-3. The germline V gene has CDR1 KGHSH and CDR2 LQKENI. The CDR3 sequence is 14 residues long. CDR3: CASSPPARADTQYF.

The chain joins TRBV19 to TRBJ2-3; TCRdb's D call of TRBD2 is untestable without DNA. Germline CDR1 is LNHDA and CDR2 is SQIVND (reference sequence). CDR3 length: 18 amino acids. CDR3: CASSPGIGTSGRTDTQYF. The full variable domain, completed using reference TRBV19 and TRBJ2-3, is DGGITQSPKYLFRKEGQNVTLSCEQNLNHDAMYWYRQDPGQGLRLIYYSQIVNDFQKGDIAEGYSVSREKKESFPLTVTSAQKNPTAFYLCASSPGIGTSGRTDTQYFGPGTRLTVL.

The chain carries TRBV4-3 and TRBJ2-3; TCRdb reports TRBD2, a call that lacks DNA to check it against. Germline V lookup: CDR1 LGHNA, CDR2 YSLEER. This CDR3 is 14 amino acids long. Here the CDR3 reads CASSQSPDYPTQYF.

This chain links TRBV4-3 with TRBJ2-1. The CDR3 extends over 17 amino acids. Per germline, CDR1 LGHNA and CDR2 YSLEER. The CDR3 spells CASSPDGRGALYNEQFF.

This rearrangement joins TRBV20-1 to TRBJ1-5. The CDR3 runs to 13 residues. Germline V gives CDR1 DFQATT, CDR2 SNEGSKA (reference sequence). CDR3 sequence: CSASPGSNQPQHF.

The chain recombines TRBV6-6 with TRBJ1-5. The CDR3 sequence is 12 residues long. Germline V gene lookup returns CDR1 MNHNY and CDR2 SVGAGI (reference sequence). This chain's CDR3 is CASTRGMEPQHF.

The chain links TRBV4-3 to TRBJ2-7; the TRBD2 assignment by TCRdb is unverifiable without DNA. Germline CDR1 reads LGHNA; CDR2 reads YSLEER. This CDR3 is 16 amino acids long. CDR3 sequence: CASSQESGEGGYEQYF.

The chain employs TRBV30 and TRBJ1-1; TCRdb gives TRBD1 as the D gene, but with no DNA this cannot be confirmed. The V gene's germline CDR1 is GTSNPN and CDR2 SVGIG (reference sequence). The CDR3 is 14 residues long. This chain's CDR3 is CAWSPGPFGTEAFF.

The chain combines TRBV7-2 with TRBJ2-3; TCRdb names TRBD2, which stays unverified in the absence of DNA. The CDR3 sequence is 20 residues long. Germline CDR1 is SGHTA and CDR2 is FQGNSA. The chain's CDR3 is CASSWGTSGIRVRLLDTQYF.

The V and J genes are TRBV6-4 and TRBJ1-2; TCRdb returns TRBD1, unconfirmable since there is no DNA. CDR1 is MRHNA and CDR2 is SNTAGT in the germline V gene. This CDR3 is built from 14 residues. CDR3: CASSQYSGQVGYTF.

This sequence joins TRBV10-3 and TRBJ2-7. The germline gives CDR1 ENHRY, CDR2 SYGVKD. The CDR3 spans 15 residues. This chain's CDR3 is CAISELVRAPYEQYF.

The chain links TRBV5-6 to TRBJ2-1; TCRdb lists TRBD2, though no DNA is available to test this call. The CDR3 covers 17 residues. CDR1 and CDR2 (germline): SGHDT, YYEEEE. This chain's CDR3 is CASSLYQTSGRLNEQFF. Filled out from reference TRBV5-6 and TRBJ2-1, the complete variable domain reads DAGVTQSPTHLIKTRGQQVTLRCSPKSGHDTVSWYQQALGQGPQFIFQYYEEEERQRGNFPDRFSGHQFPNYSSELNVNALLLGDSALYLCASSLYQTSGRLNEQFFGPGTRLTVL.

V and J are TRBV5-1 and TRBJ2-6. This CDR3 has 16 amino acids. Germline V gives CDR1 SGHRS, CDR2 YFSETQ. The CDR3 sequence: CASSANVGSGANVLTF.

This chain connects TRBV27 to TRBJ2-4; TCRdb returns TRBD2, unconfirmable since there is no DNA. The CDR3 is 16 residues long. In germline, CDR1 is MNHEY, CDR2 SMNVEV (reference sequence). This CDR3 reads CASSLGGSGLGNIQYF.

The gene calls are TRBV12-3 or TRBV12-4 and TRBJ2-2; TCRdb's D call of TRBD1 is untestable without DNA. CDR3 size: 19 residues. The CDR3 region is CASSPGNSLAVPGAGELFF.

This sequence joins TRBV12-3 or TRBV12-4 and TRBJ1-2; without DNA, the TCRdb call of TRBD1 cannot be checked. This CDR3 contains 13 residues. This CDR3 is CASSLLGAFGYTF.

This sequence joins TRBV5-1 and TRBJ2-1; the D call of TRBD1 rests on TCRdb alone, since no DNA is present to check it. This CDR3 contains 15 residues. Germline CDR1 is SGHRS and CDR2 is YFSETQ. This chain's CDR3 is CASSKGDRDYNEQFF.

The chain carries TRBV20-1 and TRBJ1-1; TCRdb picks TRBD1, but there is no DNA to check that call. Germline CDR1 DFQATT, CDR2 SNEGSKA (reference sequence). The CDR3 loop spans 13 amino acids. The chain's CDR3 is CSATRQVNTEAFF.